The clone carrying this T cell receptor (beta chain) came up a few times. Germline CDR1 and CDR2: SGHVS and FQNEAQ. V trimming: 5 bases; J trimming: 4 bases; junction bases outside the gene matches: 7. The CDR3 loop spans 15 amino acids. TCRdb passed the reads through MiXCR, listing each CDR3 protein once. The sample holds a few hundred thousand distinct CDR3 sequences, approximately 26% seen once. The record originates from a study of T cell repertoires in cytomegalovirus infection. Study information: Public TCR beta signatures were indicative of both CMV infection and a matching HLA type.

The TCR was taken from a human donor in good health (CMV status not recorded). Some clones in this sample may be carry-over from other donors' samples. The chain couples TRBV7-8 to TRBJ1-5; 8 positions match TRBD1. Sequenced material: PBMCs. The CDR3 bases are TGTGCCAGCAGCCCCGGACAGGGAATGAATCAGCCCCAGCATTTT. Its protein product is CASSPGQGMNQPQHF.